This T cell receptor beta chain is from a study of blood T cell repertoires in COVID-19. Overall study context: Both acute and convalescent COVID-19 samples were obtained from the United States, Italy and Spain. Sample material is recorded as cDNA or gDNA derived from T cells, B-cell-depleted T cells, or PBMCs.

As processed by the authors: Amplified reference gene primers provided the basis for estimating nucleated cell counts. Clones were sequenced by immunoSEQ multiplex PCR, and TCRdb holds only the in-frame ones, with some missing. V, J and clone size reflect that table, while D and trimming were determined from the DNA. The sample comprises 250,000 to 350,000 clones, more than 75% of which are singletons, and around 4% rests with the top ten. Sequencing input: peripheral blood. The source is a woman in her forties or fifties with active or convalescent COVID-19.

CDR3 DNA sequence: TGTGCCAGCAGTTCCGGTAGCGGGAGCGGCAATGAGCAGTTCTTC. It yields the protein CASSSGSGSGNEQFF. The chain has TRBV6-5 and TRBJ2-1; 9 nucleotides line up with TRBD2. Germline V gene sequence: CDR1 MNHEY, CDR2 SVGAGI. CDR3 size: 15 residues. J was trimmed by 6 bases and V by 4 bases; bases with no gene match: 7.